This T cell receptor (beta chain) was documented in a study of monozygotic twins with inflammatory bowel disease. Findings and limits, study-wide: People with IBD had fewer clonotypes in common with others than healthy twins did, especially with disease activity.

Worth noting for this clonotype: Its antigen is unknown.

The TCR libraries each used total RNA (approximately 3,300 ng per library). With eight separate reactions per sample, the authors made cDNA. No DNA is given; TCRdb re-called the 5' RACE reads and lists each CDR3 protein once. This sample contains about 330,000 distinct CDR3 sequences. For every donor, one blood sample of over 2 ml was drawn. The CDR3 has 15 amino acids. Germline V gives CDR1 SGHRS, CDR2 YFSETQ. This receptor was taken from a human donor with ulcerative colitis or Crohn's disease, or a healthy co-twin of an affected twin (not recorded which). The genes are TRBV5-1 and TRBJ2-7; the D call from TCRdb, TRBD1, cannot be confirmed without DNA. Sequencing used blood. The chain's CDR3 is CASSLTPGQASKQYF.